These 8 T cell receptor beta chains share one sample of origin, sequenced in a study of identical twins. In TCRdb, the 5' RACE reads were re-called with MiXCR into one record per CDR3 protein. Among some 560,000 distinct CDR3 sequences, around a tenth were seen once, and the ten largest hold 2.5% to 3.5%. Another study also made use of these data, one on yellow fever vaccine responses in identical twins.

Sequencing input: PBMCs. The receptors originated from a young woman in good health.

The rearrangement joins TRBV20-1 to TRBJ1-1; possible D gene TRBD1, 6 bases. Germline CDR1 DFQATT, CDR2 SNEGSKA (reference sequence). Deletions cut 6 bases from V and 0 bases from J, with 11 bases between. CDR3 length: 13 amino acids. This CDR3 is CSADSPMNTEAFF. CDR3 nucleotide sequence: TGCAGTGCGGACAGTCCCATGAACACTGAAGCTTTCTTT.

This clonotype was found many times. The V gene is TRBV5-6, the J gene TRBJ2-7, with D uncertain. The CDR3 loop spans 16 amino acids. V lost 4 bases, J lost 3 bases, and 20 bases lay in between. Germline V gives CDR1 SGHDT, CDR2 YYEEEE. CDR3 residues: CASSPELSFGVYEQYF. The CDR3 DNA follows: TGTGCCAGCAGCCCAGAACTTAGTTTTGGAGTCTACGAGCAGTACTTC.

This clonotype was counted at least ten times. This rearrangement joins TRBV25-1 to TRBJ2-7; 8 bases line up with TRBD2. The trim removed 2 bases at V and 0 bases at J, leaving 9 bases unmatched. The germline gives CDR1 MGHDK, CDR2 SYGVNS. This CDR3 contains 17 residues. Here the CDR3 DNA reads TGTGCCAGCAGTGAAGTCGGTAGCGGGATAAGCTCCTACGAGCAGTACTTC. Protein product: CASSEVGSGISSYEQYF.

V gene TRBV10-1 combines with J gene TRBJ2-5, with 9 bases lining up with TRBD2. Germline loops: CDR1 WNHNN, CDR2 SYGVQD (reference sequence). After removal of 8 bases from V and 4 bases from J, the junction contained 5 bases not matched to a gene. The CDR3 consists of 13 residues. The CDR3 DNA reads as TGCGCCAGCGCGGGAGGGAGCGGAGAGACCCAGTACTTC. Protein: CASAGGSGETQYF.

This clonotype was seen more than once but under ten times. The CDR3 sequence is CASSTPGQGETQYF. The DNA of the CDR3 is TGCGCCAGCAGCACACCGGGACAGGGGGAGACCCAGTACTTC. This chain joins TRBV5-1 and TRBJ2-5; TRBD1 aligns across 10 bases. The V segment lost 4 bases and the J segment 5 bases; nucleotides outside the gene matches: 5. Germline V lookup: CDR1 SGHRS, CDR2 YFSETQ. There are 14 residues in the CDR3.

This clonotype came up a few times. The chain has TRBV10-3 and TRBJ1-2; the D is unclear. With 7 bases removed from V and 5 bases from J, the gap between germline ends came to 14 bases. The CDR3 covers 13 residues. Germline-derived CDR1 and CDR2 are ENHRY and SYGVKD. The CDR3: CAIKADMGYGYTF. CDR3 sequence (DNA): TGTGCCATCAAGGCCGACATGGGTTATGGCTACACCTTC.

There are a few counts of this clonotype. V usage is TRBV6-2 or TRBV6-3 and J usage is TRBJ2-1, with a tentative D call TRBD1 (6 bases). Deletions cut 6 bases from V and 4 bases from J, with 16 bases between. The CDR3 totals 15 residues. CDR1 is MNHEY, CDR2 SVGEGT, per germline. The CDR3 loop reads CASRELGGGYNEQFF. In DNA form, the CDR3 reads TGTGCCAGCAGAGAACTAGGGGGTGGGTACAATGAGCAGTTCTTC.

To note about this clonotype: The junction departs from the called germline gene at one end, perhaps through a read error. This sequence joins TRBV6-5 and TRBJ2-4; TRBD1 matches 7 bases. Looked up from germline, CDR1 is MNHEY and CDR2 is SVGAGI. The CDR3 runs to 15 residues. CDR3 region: CGSSNRPGQSLIQYF. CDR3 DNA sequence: TGTGGCAGCAGTAACAGACCGGGACAGAGTTTGATTCAGTACTTC.